These 14 T cell receptor beta chains originate from one sample sequenced in a study of cytomegalovirus exposure and HLA in healthy donors. Amplification used 60 Vbeta primers and 13 Jbeta primers. TCRdb's copy holds only in-frame clones and misses some; the assay was immunoSEQ multiplex PCR. The table has around 90,000 clones, around 64% seen once. The sample taken for sequencing was PBMCs. The receptors originated from a human donor in good health.

The sample holds a few counts of this clone. V gene TRBV15 combines with J gene TRBJ1-5; D gene uncertain. The CDR3 spans 14 residues. Trimming removed 0 bases from V and 9 bases from J, with 12 bases in between. Germline CDR1 reads LNHNV; CDR2 reads YYDKDF (reference sequence). Here the CDR3 reads CATSRDPQSGPQHF. The DNA for the CDR3 is TGTGCCACCAGCAGAGACCCACAGAGCGGGCCCCAGCATTTT.

This clone was observed a few times. The chain has TRBV2 and TRBJ1-1; possibly TRBD1 for D (5 bases). Germline CDR1 and CDR2: SNHLY and FYNNEI. CDR3 length: 14 amino acids. V dropped 4 bases and J dropped 5 bases, with 14 bases sitting between them. CDR3 nucleotide sequence: TGTGCCAGCAGTGTCAGGAGGGGACGGACTGAAGCTTTCTTT. This sequence encodes CASSVRRGRTEAFF.

The chain uses TRBV27 and TRBJ2-3; 10 bases are shared with TRBD1. In germline, CDR1 is MNHEY, CDR2 SMNVEV (reference sequence). J lost 4 bases, V lost 7 bases, and 5 bases had no gene match. The CDR3 totals 14 residues. The CDR3 DNA follows: TGTGCCAGCAAGCGGGACAGGGGCGCAGATACGCAGTATTTT. Residues: CASKRDRGADTQYF.

The rearrangement joins TRBV11-2 to TRBJ1-1, with a possible D match to TRBD1 (5 bases). The CDR3 covers 13 residues. Trimming shortened V by 4 bases and J by 5 bases, and 11 bases separated the two germline ends. Looked up from germline, CDR1 is SGHAT and CDR2 is FQNNGV. The CDR3 DNA sequence: TGTGCCAGCAGCTGGGATAGGGGTACTGAAGCTTTCTTT. As protein: CASSWDRGTEAFF.

The chain combines TRBV4-2 with TRBJ2-7, with a tentative D call TRBD2 (6 bases). The germline gives CDR1 LGHNA, CDR2 YNFKEQ. The V end was cut by 4 bases, the J end by 6 bases, with 13 bases between. This CDR3 has 13 amino acids. CDR3 in DNA: TGTGCCAGCAGCCTCCCCGGAGGGGCCGAGCAGTACTTC. Its translation is CASSLPGGAEQYF.

The genes are TRBV4-2 and TRBJ2-5; 15 nucleotides agree with TRBD2. Germline V gene sequence: CDR1 LGHNA, CDR2 YNFKEQ. Trimming removed 4 bases from V and 7 bases from J; junction bases left unmatched: 7. This CDR3 is built from 16 residues. CDR3 DNA: TGTGCCAGCAGCCCTGGACTAGCGGGGGGGCGGGGGACCCAGTACTTC. It translates to CASSPGLAGGRGTQYF.

This clone was seen once. The CDR3 here is CASSQTRRGHGYTF. CDR3 bases: TGTGCCAGCAGCCAAACGCGCAGGGGCCATGGCTACACCTTC. The chain joins TRBV14 to TRBJ1-2; D possibly corresponds to TRBD1 (6 bases). Trimming cost V 2 bases and J 6 bases, with 13 bases left between them. The CDR3 contains 14 residues. CDR1 is SGHDN and CDR2 is FVKESK in the germline V gene.

The genes are TRBV7-2 and TRBJ1-3, with D hard to call. Per the germline V gene, CDR1 is SGHTA and CDR2 is FQGNSA. V was cut by 3 bases and J by 0 bases, with 6 bases left in between. The CDR3 length is 14 residues. The CDR3 nucleotides are TGTGCCAGCAGCTTTGGAGACTCTGGAAACACCATATATTTT. Amino acid sequence: CASSFGDSGNTIYF.

The V gene is TRBV4-3, the J gene TRBJ1-2; TRBD1 matches at 9 bases. V lost 0 bases and J lost 4; bases outside the gene matches: 9. CDR3 length equals 17 residues. Germline V gene data show CDR1 as LGHNA and CDR2 as YSLEER. The CDR3 reads CASSQEGTGGAAYGYTF. DNA of the CDR3: TGCGCCAGCAGCCAAGAAGGCACAGGGGGCGCCGCCTATGGCTACACCTTC.

This clone was found a few times. The chain joins TRBV2 to TRBJ2-5, with a tentative D call TRBD1 (5 bases). The better agreement between TRBJ2-7 and the DNA end casts doubt on the J call. Germline CDR1 SNHLY, CDR2 FYNNEI. This CDR3 comprises 14 residues. The CDR3 spells CASKPDMARREQYF. As DNA, the CDR3 is TGTGCCAGCAAACCGGACATGGCGAGGCGCGAGCAGTACTTC.

The CDR3 region has the DNA TGTGCCAGCAGTTACAGGACAGGGGTAGGAGAGACCCAGTACTTC. Translating gives CASSYRTGVGETQYF. The J gene is TRBJ2-5, the V gene TRBV6-5; 9 bases are shared with TRBD1. The CDR3 runs to 15 residues. Per germline, CDR1 MNHEY and CDR2 SVGAGI. The ends lost 2 bases at V and 4 bases at J; junction bases unmatched: 5.

The genes are TRBV5-1 and TRBJ2-7; D possibly corresponds to TRBD1 (6 bases). V lost 4 bases and J 0 bases, leaving 17 bases between the germline ends. The CDR3 is made up of 16 amino acids. Germline CDR1 SGHRS, CDR2 YFSETQ. The CDR3 DNA reads TGCGCCAGCAGCCTAACGGACAGCCAGCGCTCCTACGAGCAGTACTTC. It yields the protein CASSLTDSQRSYEQYF. The full variable domain, its missing parts supplied by reference TRBV5-1 and TRBJ2-7, is KAGVTQTPRYLIKTRGQQVTLSCSPISGHRSVSWYQQTPGQGLQFLFEYFSETQRNKGNFPGRFSGRQFSNSRSEMNVSTLELGDSALYLCASSLTDSQRSYEQYFGPGTRLTVT.

The gene calls are TRBV27 and TRBJ2-5; D is perhaps TRBD1 (6 bases). The CDR3 is 15 amino acids. Trimming took 2 bases from V and 2 from J, leaving 12 bases between them. Per the germline V gene, CDR1 is MNHEY and CDR2 is SMNVEV (reference sequence). CDR3 DNA: TGTGCCAGCAGTTTAATTCAGGGGAGACAAGAGACCCAGTACTTC. It encodes CASSLIQGRQETQYF.

On this clone itself: In the same sample, other DNA sequences code for this CDR3. The gene calls are TRBV18 and TRBJ2-7, with D possibly matching TRBD2 (6 bases). CDR3 length: 14 residues. Trimming stripped 3 bases from V and 4 bases from J, with 13 bases between. Germline CDR1 KGHSH, CDR2 LQKENI. CDR3 nucleotide sequence: TGTGCCAGCTCACCCGCAGGGACTGGGTACGAGCAGTACTTC. The encoded protein is CASSPAGTGYEQYF.